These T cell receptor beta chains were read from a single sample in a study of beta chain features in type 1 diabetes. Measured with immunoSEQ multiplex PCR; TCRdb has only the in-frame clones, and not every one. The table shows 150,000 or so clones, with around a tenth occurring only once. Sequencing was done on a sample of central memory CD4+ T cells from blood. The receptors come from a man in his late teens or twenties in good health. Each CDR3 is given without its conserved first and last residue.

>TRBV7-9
ASSPLVGSNQPQH
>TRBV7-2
ASSLGRGGRDEQF
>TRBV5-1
ASSLEGRASFYEQY
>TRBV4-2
ASSQDYYPEQY
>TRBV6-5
ASSYLLAGAEDTQY
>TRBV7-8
ASSLAAGGYEQY
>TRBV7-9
ASSLVPSSGPLQETQY
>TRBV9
ASSVEASGGWYTQY
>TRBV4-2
ASSPDSLSSYNEQF
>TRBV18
ASSLTGGADTQY
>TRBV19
ATATGGIYNEQF
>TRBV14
ASSQAGTGGVWNSPLH
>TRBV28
ASSLRSGDEKLF
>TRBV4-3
ASSQAGDYGYT
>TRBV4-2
ASSQDWAGGLPDTQY
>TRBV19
ASSMTGTISEQY
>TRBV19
ASIPGTGFIGQPQH
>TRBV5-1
ASSANRGPYEQY
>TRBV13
ASSLARLAGETQY
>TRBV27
ASRRQRDRPEAF
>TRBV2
ASSPGLGSQY
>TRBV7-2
ASSPYQETQY
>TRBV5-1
ASSWTAGTAEQY